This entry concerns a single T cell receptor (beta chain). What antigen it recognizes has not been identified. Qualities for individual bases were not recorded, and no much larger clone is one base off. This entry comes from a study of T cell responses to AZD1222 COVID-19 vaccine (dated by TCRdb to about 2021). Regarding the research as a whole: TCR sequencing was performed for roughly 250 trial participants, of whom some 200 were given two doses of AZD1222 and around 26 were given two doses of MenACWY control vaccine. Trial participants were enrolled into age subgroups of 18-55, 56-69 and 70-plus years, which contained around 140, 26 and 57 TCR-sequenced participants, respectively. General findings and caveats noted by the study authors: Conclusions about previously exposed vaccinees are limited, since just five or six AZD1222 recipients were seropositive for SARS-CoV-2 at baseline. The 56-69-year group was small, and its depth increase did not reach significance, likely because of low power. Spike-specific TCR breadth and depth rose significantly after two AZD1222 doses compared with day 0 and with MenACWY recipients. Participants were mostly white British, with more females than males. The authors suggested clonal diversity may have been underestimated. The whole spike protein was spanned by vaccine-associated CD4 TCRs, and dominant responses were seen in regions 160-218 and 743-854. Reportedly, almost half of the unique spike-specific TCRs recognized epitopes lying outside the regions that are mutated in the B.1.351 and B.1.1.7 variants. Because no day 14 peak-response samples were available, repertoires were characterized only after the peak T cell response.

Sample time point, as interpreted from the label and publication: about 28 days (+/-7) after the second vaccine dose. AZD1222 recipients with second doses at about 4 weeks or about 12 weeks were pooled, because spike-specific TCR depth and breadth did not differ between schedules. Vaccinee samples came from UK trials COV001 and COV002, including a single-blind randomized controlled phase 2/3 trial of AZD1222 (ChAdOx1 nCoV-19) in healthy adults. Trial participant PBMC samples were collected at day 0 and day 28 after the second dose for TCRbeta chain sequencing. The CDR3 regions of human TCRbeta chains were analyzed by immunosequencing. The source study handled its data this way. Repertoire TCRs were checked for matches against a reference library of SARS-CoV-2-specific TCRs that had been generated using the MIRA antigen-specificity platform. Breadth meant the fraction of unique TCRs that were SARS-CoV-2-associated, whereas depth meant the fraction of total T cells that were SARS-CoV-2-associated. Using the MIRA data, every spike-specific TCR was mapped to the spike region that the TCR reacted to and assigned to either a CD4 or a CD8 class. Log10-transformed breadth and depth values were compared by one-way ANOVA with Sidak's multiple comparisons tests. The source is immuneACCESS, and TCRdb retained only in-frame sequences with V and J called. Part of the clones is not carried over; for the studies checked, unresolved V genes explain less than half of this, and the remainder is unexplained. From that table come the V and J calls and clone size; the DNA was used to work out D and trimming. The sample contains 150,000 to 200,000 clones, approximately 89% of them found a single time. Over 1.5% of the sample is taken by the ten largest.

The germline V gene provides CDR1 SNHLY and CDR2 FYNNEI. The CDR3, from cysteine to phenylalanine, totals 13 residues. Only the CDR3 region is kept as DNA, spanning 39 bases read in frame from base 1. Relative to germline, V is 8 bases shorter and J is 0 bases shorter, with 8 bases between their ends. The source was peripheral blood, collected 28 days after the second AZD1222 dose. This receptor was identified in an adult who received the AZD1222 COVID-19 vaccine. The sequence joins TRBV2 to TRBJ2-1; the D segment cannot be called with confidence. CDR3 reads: CASHKSSYNEQFF. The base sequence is TGTGCCAGCCACAAGAGCTCCTACAATGAGCAGTTCTTC. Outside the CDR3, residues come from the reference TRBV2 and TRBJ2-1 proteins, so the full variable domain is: EPEVTQTPSHQVTQMGQEVILRCVPISNHLYFYWYRQILGQKVEFLVSFYNNEISEKSEIFDDQFSVERPDGSNFTLKIRSTKLEDSAMYFCASHKSSYNEQFFGPGTRLTVL.